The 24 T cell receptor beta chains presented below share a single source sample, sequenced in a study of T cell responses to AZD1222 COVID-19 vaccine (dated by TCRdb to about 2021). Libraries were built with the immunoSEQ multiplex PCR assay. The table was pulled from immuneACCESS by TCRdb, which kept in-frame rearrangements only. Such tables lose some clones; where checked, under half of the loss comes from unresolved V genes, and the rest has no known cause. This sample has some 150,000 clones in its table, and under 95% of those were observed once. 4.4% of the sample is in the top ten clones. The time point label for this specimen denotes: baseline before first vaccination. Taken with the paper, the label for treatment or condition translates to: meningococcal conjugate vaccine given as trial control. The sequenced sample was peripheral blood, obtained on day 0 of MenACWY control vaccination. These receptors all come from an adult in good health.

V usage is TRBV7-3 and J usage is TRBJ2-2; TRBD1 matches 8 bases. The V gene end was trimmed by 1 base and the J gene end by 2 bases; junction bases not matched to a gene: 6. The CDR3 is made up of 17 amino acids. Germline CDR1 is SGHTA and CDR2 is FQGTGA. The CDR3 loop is CASSLIPAGGNTGELFF. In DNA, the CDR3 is TGTGCCAGCAGCTTAATACCCGCAGGGGGCAACACCGGGGAGCTGTTTTTT.

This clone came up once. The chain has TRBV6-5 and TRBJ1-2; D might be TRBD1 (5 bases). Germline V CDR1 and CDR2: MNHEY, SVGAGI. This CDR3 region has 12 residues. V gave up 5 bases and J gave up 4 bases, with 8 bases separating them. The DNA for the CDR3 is TGTGCCAGCAGTCGGGACGGCTATGGCTACACCTTC. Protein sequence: CASSRDGYGYTF.

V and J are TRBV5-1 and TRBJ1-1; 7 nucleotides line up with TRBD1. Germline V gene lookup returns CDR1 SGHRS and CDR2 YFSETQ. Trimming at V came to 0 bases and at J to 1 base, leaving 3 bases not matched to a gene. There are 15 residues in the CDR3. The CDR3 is CASSLGHRGNTEAFF. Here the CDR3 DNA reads TGCGCCAGCAGCTTGGGCCACAGGGGGAACACTGAAGCTTTCTTT.

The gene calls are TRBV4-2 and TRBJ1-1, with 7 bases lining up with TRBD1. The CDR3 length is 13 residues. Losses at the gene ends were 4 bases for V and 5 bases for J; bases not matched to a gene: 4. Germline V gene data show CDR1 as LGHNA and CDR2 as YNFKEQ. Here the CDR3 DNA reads TGTGCCAGCAGCCCGACAGGGAGGACTGAAGCTTTCTTT. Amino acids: CASSPTGRTEAFF.

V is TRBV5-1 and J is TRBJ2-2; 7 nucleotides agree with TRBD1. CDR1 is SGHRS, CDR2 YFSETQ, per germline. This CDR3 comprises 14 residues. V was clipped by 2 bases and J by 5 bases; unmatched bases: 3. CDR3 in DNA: TGCGCCAGCAGCTTCCAACAGGGGACCGGGGAGCTGTTTTTT. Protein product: CASSFQQGTGELFF.

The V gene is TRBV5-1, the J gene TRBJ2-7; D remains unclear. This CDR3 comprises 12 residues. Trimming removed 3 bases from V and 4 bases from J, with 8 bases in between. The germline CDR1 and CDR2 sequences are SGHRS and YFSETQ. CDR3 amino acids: CASSSTGYEQYF. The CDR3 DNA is TGCGCCAGCAGCTCAACGGGTTACGAGCAGTACTTC.

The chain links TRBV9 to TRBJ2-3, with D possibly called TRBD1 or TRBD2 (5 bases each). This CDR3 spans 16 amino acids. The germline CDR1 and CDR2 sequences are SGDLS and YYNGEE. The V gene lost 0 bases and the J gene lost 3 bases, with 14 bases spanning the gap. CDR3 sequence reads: CASSVVSGTGTDTQYF. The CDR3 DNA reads TGTGCCAGCAGCGTAGTATCGGGGACCGGGACAGATACGCAGTATTTT. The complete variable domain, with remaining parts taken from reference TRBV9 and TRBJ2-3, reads DSGVTQTPKHLITATGQRVTLRCSPRSGDLSVYWYQQSLDQGLQFLIQYYNGEERAKGNILERFSAQQFPDLHSELNLSSLELGDSALYFCASSVVSGTGTDTQYFGPGTRLTVL.

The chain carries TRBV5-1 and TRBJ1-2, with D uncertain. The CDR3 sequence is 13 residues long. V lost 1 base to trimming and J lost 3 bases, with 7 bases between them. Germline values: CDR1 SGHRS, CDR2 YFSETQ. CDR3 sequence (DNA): TGCGCCAGCAGCTTGAACGGTGACTATGGCTACACCTTC. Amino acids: CASSLNGDYGYTF.

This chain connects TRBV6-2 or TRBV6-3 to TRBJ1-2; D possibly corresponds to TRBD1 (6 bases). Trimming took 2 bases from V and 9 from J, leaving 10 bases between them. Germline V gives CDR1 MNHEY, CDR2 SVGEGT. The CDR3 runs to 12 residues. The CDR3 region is CASSYEGGSYTF. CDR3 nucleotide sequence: TGTGCCAGCAGTTACGAGGGGGGGAGCTACACCTTC.

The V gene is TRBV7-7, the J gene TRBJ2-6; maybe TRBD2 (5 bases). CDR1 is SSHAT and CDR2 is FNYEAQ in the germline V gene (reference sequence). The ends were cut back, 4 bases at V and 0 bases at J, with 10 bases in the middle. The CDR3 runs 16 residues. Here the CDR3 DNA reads TGTGCCAGCAGCTCGGGAACAGCCTCTGGGGCCAACGTCCTGACTTTC. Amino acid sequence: CASSSGTASGANVLTF.

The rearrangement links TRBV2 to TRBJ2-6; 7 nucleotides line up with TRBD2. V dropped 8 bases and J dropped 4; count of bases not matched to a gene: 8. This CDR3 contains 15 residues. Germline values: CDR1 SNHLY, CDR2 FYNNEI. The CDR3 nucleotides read TGTGCCAGCCGGAGGGAGGGCCCGGGGGCCAACGTCCTGACTTTC. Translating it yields CASRREGPGANVLTF. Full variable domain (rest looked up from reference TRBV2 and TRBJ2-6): EPEVTQTPSHQVTQMGQEVILRCVPISNHLYFYWYRQILGQKVEFLVSFYNNEISEKSEIFDDQFSVERPDGSNFTLKIRSTKLEDSAMYFCASRREGPGANVLTFGAGSRLTVL.

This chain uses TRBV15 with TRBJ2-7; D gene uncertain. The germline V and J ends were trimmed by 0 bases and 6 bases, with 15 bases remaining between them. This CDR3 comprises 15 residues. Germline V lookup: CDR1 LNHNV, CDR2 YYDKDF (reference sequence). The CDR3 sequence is CATSRDVGVRIEQYF. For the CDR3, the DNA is TGTGCCACCAGCAGAGATGTTGGGGTCAGGATCGAGCAGTACTTC.

CDR3 loop: CASSWTGAGSLHF. DNA of the CDR3: TGTGCCAGCAGTTGGACGGGGGCGGGGTCCCTCCACTTT. This chain joins TRBV6-2 or TRBV6-3 and TRBJ1-6; TRBD1 is a possible D gene (6 bases). This CDR3 region has 13 residues. V was pared by 4 bases and J by 14 bases, with 15 bases between. Germline CDR1 is MNHEY and CDR2 is SVGEGT.

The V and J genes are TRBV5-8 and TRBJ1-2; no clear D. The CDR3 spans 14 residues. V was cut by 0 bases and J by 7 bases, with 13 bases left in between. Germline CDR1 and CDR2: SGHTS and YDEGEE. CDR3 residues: CASSLVLRVGGYTF. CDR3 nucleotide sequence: TGTGCCAGCAGCTTGGTTTTGAGGGTTGGTGGCTACACCTTC.

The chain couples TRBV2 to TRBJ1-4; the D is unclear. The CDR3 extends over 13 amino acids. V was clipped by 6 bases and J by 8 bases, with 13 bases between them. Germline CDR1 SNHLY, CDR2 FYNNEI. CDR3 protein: CASSPVPREKLFF. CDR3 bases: TGTGCCAGCAGCCCCGTCCCGCGGGAAAAACTGTTTTTT.

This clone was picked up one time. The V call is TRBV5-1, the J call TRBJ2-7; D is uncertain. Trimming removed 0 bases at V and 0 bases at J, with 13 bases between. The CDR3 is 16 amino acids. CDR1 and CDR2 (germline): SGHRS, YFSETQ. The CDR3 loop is CASSLAGDAPSYEQYF. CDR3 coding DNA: TGCGCCAGCAGCTTGGCCGGCGACGCACCCTCCTACGAGCAGTACTTC.

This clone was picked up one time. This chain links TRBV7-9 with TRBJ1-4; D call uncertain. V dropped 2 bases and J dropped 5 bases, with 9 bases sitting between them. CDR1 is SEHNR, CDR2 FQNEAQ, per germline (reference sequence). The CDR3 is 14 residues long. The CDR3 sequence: CASSLSGRNEKLFF. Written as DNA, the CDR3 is TGTGCCAGCAGCTTATCGGGCAGGAATGAAAAACTGTTTTTT.

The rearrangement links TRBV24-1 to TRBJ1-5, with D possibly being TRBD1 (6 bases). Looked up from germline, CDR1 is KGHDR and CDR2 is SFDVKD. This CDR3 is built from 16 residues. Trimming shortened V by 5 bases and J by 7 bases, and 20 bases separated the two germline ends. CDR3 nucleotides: TGTGCCACCAGTGGACCTGCAGGGGTGTCCGGGCAGCCCCAGCATTTT. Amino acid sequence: CATSGPAGVSGQPQHF.

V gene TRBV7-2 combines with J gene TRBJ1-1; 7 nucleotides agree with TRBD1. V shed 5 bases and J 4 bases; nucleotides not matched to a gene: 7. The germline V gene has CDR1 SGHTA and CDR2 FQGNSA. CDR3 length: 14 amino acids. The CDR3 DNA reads TGTGCCAGCAGCCCGACAGGGCAGGGCACTGAAGCTTTCTTT. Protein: CASSPTGQGTEAFF.

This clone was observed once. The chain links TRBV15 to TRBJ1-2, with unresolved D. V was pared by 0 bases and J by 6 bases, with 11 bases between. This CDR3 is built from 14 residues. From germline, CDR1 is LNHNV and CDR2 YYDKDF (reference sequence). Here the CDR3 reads CATSRDNRADGYTF. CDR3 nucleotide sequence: TGTGCCACCAGCAGAGATAATAGGGCCGATGGCTACACCTTC.

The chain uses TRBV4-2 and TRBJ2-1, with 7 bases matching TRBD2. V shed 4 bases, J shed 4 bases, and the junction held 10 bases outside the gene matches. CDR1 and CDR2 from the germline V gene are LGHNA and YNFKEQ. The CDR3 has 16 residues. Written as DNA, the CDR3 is TGTGCCAGCAGCCTCGTCGGTCGGGGGGAATACAATGAGCAGTTCTTC. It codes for CASSLVGRGEYNEQFF.

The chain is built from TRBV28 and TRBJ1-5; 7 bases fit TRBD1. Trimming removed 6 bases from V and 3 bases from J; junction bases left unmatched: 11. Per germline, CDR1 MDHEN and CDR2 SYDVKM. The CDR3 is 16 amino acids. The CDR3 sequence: CASSLLPQGYNQPQHF. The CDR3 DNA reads TGTGCCAGCAGCCTCCTCCCACAGGGGTACAATCAGCCCCAGCATTTT.

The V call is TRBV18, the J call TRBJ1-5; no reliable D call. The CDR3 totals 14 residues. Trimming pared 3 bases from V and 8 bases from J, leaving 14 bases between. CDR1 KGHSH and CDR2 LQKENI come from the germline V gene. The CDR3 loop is CASSPSAAGKPQHF. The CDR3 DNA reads TGTGCCAGCTCACCTTCCGCGGCCGGTAAGCCCCAGCATTTT.

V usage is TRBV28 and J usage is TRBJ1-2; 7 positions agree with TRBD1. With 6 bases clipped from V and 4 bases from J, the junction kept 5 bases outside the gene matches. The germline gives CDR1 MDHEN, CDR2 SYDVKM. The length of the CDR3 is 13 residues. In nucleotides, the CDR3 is TGTGCCAGCAGGGCCGGGACAGCCTATGGCTACACCTTC. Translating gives CASRAGTAYGYTF.